This is a list of T cell receptor beta chains from one sample in a study of tumor and adjacent non-tumor tissue in lung cancer. A single record per CDR3 protein comes from TCRdb applying MiXCR to the multiplex PCR reads. This sample has 70,000 or so distinct CDR3 sequences, with just under 60% found just once. The sequenced sample was lung tumor tissue. Receptors originate from a man in his forties or fifties with non-small cell lung cancer. The CDR3 runs from the conserved cysteine through the conserved F or W. A D gene is named only where the DNA matches it firmly. The size of a clone is reported for some rows only, either as once, few or many, or as a class for expanded clones.

CDR3aa	CDR3nt	d_gene	v_gene	j_gene	abundance
CASSGQDGQLF	TGTGCCAGCAGCGGACAAGATGGGCAGCTCTTC	.	TRBV11-3	TRBJ2-1	.
CAASEAGGSQPQHF	TGTGCCGCCAGCGAAGCAGGGGGCAGTCAGCCCCAGCATTTT	TRBD1	TRBV12-3/TRBV12-4	TRBJ1-5	.
CASIQDVAHYDYTF	TGCGCCAGCATCCAAGACGTGGCTCACTATGACTACACCTTC	.	TRBV4-1	TRBJ1-2	.
CAILGATAYEQYF	TGTGCCATCCTAGGTGCGACTGCCTACGAGCAGTACTTC	.	TRBV6-1	TRBJ2-7	.
CASSGDWTGNNQPQHF	TGTGCCAGCAGTGGAGACTGGACAGGAAACAATCAGCCCCAGCATTTT	TRBD1	TRBV6-1	TRBJ1-5	few
CASSRGNNYGYTF	TGTGCCAGCAGCCGAGGCAATAACTATGGCTACACCTTC	.	TRBV6-6	TRBJ1-2	many
CASSYSVGTQNIQYF	TGTGCCAGCAGCTACTCTGTGGGGACCCAAAACATTCAGTACTTC	.	TRBV28	TRBJ2-4	few
CASSFSTGVLNEKLFF	TGCGCCAGCAGCTTCAGCACAGGGGTCCTGAATGAAAAACTGTTTTTT	TRBD1	TRBV5-1	TRBJ1-4	.
CASSLAEVFLTQYF	TGTGCCAGCAGCTTGGCTGAGGTTTTTTTGACGCAGTATTTT	.	TRBV5-5	TRBJ2-3	many
CASRNQGIAKNIQYF	TGTGCCAGCAGAAATCAGGGGATAGCCAAAAACATTCAGTACTTC	.	TRBV28	TRBJ2-4	few
CARSETTGQANTEAFF	TGCGCCAGGAGCGAGACGACAGGGCAGGCGAACACTGAAGCTTTCTTT	TRBD1	TRBV5-1	TRBJ1-1	once
CASSPRQGPYNEQFF	TGCGCCAGTAGCCCTAGGCAGGGACCCTACAATGAGCAGTTCTTC	.	TRBV4-1	TRBJ2-1	.
CASSSGGSGNTETFF	TGTGCCAGCAGCTCGGGGGGATCGGGGAACACTGAAACTTTCTTT	.	TRBV5-5	TRBJ1-1	.
CSVEPLLGGGRNKQFF	TGCAGCGTTGAACCGCTTCTGGGGGGGGGAAGGAATAAGCAGTTCTTC	TRBD2	TRBV29-1	TRBJ2-1	.
CASSKRQVSNEKLFF	TGTGCCAGCAGTAAGCGACAGGTGTCTAATGAAAAACTGTTTTTT	.	TRBV6-5	TRBJ1-4	.
CATSSAGGTYNEQFF	TGTGCCACCTCGTCGGCGGGAGGGACCTACAATGAGCAGTTCTTC	TRBD2	TRBV6-2/TRBV6-3	TRBJ2-1	few
CASSLWRRETQYF	TGTGCCAGCAGCTTATGGAGAAGGGAGACCCAGTACTTC	.	TRBV11-2	TRBJ2-5	.
CTIGGRRGTDKQYF	TGTACCATCGGGGGGAGAAGAGGCACAGATAAGCAGTATTTT	TRBD2	TRBV10-3	TRBJ2-3	.
CASSRQGGNEQFF	TGTGCTAGTAGCCGACAGGGGGGTAATGAGCAGTTCTTC	TRBD1	TRBV12-5	TRBJ2-1	many
CSATDRHWDIQYF	TGCAGTGCAACGGACAGGCATTGGGACATTCAGTACTTC	TRBD1	TRBV20-1	TRBJ2-4	.
CASSESGITFNYDYTF	TGCGCCAGCAGTGAATCAGGGATAACCTTCAACTATGACTACACCTTC	.	TRBV6-1	TRBJ1-2	.
CASSPQVLTANTEVFF	TGCGCCAGCAGCCCCCAGGTCTTGACGGCGAACACTGAAGTTTTCTTT	.	TRBV5-1	TRBJ1-1	.
CASTTHTGEDGYTF	TGCGCCAGCACCACTCACACAGGGGAGGATGGCTACACCTTC	TRBD1	TRBV5-1	TRBJ1-2	.
CASSAFGRAGEQYF	TGTGCCAGCAGTGCCTTCGGCAGGGCGGGCGAGCAGTACTTC	.	TRBV6-1	TRBJ2-7	.
CTSSLSASGGLQETKYF	TGTACCAGCAGCTTATCGGCTAGCGGGGGTTTACAAGAGACCAAGTACTTT	TRBD2	TRBV11-3	TRBJ2-5	.
CASGLAGSSYEQYF	TGCGCCAGCGGCTTGGCCGGGAGTAGCTACGAGCAGTACTTC	.	TRBV5-1	TRBJ2-7	.
CVSSGQLNYVYTF	TGTGTCAGCAGTGGACAGCTCAACTATGTCTACACCTTC	.	TRBV6-1	TRBJ1-2	.
CASSSLSGTSSYNEQFF	TGTGCCAGCAGTTCCCTCTCCGGGACTAGCAGTTACAATGAGCAGTTCTTC	TRBD2	TRBV28	TRBJ2-1	.
CVSSDGGAYYGYTF	TGTGTCAGCAGCGATGGAGGGGCGTACTATGGCTACACATTC	.	TRBV7-9	TRBJ1-2	.
CASSPGAVAIDTQYF	TGCGCCAGCAGCCCTGGGGCGGTGGCTATTGATACGCAGTATTTT	.	TRBV4-1	TRBJ2-3	.
CSARDPTSSRGDEQFF	TGCAGTGCTAGAGATCCGACTAGTAGTCGGGGCGATGAGCAGTTCTTC	.	TRBV20-1	TRBJ2-1	few
CASSKVGTGCTAGELFF	TGCGCCAGCAGCAAAGTAGGGACAGGTTGCACAGCCGGGGAGCTGTTTTTT	TRBD1	TRBV5-1	TRBJ2-2	.
CASSSGQDGVNVLTF	TGTGCCAGCAGTTCTGGACAGGACGGGGTCAACGTCCTGACTTTC	TRBD1	TRBV12-3/TRBV12-4	TRBJ2-6	.
CASSLPGTSGMSGHEQFF	TGTGCCAGCAGCTTGCCCGGGACTAGCGGGATGAGTGGTCATGAGCAGTTCTTC	TRBD2	TRBV7-9	TRBJ2-1	.
CASSLGDGNTIYF	TGTGCCAGCAGCTTAGGGGATGGAAACACCATATATTTT	.	TRBV7-9	TRBJ1-3	many
CQQFQRLSYNEQFF	TGCCAGCAGTTCCAGCGGCTCTCCTACAATGAGCAGTTCTTC	.	TRBV12-3/TRBV12-4	TRBJ2-1	.
CASSQEVGATQYF	TGCGCCAGCAGCCAAGAAGTCGGCGCTACGCAGTATTTT	.	TRBV4-1	TRBJ2-3	many
CAWSQGGSNQPQHF	TGTGCCTGGAGTCAAGGGGGTAGTAATCAGCCCCAGCATTTT	.	TRBV30	TRBJ1-5	many
CSARKVGSGPYEQYF	TGCAGTGCTAGAAAGGTCGGTAGCGGGCCCTACGAGCAGTACTTC	TRBD2	TRBV20-1	TRBJ2-7	.
CASSLRTSGRTHEQFF	TGTGCCAGCAGTCTCCGGACTAGCGGGAGAACACATGAGCAGTTCTTC	TRBD2	TRBV28	TRBJ2-1	many
CTSSLGQGTYSEQFF	TGTACCAGCAGTTTGGGACAGGGTACCTACAGTGAGCAGTTCTTC	TRBD1	TRBV28	TRBJ2-1	.
CASSLADGGEEQYF	TGTGCCAGCAGCTTAGCCGATGGGGGGGAAGAGCAGTATTTC	TRBD2	TRBV7-9	TRBJ2-7	.
CASSLESNSFLHF	TGTGCCAGCAGCTTAGAGTCTAATTCATTCCTCCACTTT	.	TRBV7-9	TRBJ1-6	once
CASSLERTDSERSF	TGTGCCAGCAGCTTAGAACGGACAGACAGTGAGCGGTCCTTC	.	TRBV11-1	TRBJ2-1	.
CANSLVRGAKTRELFF	TGTGCCAACAGCTTAGTGCGGGGGGCAAAAACCCGGGAGCTGTTTTTT	TRBD2	TRBV11-2	TRBJ2-2	.
CASSYIGLAGETQYF	TGTGCCAGCAGCTATATAGGACTAGCGGGAGAGACCCAGTACTTC	TRBD2	TRBV5-5	TRBJ2-5	few
CASSYGAPGTKFF	TGCGCCAGCTCCTACGGGGCCCCGGGGACGAAATTCTTC	.	TRBV4-1	TRBJ2-1	.
CAISGSVETQYF	TGTGCCATCAGTGGGTCTGTCGAGACCCAGTACTTC	.	TRBV10-3	TRBJ2-5	.
CASSPGYGPQYF	TGTGCCAGCAGCCCTGGGTATGGGCCGCAGTATTTT	.	TRBV4-2	TRBJ2-3	many
CASRSNPAGDTEQYF	TGTGCCAGCAGATCCAACCCAGCGGGGGACACCGAGCAGTACTTC	TRBD2	TRBV11-1	TRBJ2-7	.
CSVEGQGDTEAFF	TGCAGCGTTGAAGGCCAGGGCGACACTGAAGCTTTCTTT	.	TRBV29-1	TRBJ1-1	many
CASTSTGYSPLHF	TGTGCCAGCACCTCGACAGGCTATTCACCCCTCCACTTT	.	TRBV28	TRBJ1-6	few
CASSHPGSYSYEQYF	TGTGCCAGCAGCCACCCCGGGTCCTACTCCTACGAGCAGTACTTC	.	TRBV4-2	TRBJ2-7	many
CASTLERGMGTQYF	TGTGCCAGTACCTTAGAGAGGGGGATGGGTACGCAGTATTTT	.	TRBV12-3/TRBV12-4	TRBJ2-3	.
CASSKQGAQETQYF	TGTGCCAGCAGCAAACAGGGGGCTCAAGAGACCCAGTACTTC	TRBD1	TRBV5-4	TRBJ2-5	.
CNASLGHPTAEAFF	TGCAATGCTAGTCTCGGACATCCGACCGCTGAAGCTTTCTTT	.	TRBV20-1	TRBJ1-1	.
CANTVSGSSYNEQFF	TGTGCCAACACTGTTAGTGGAAGCTCCTACAATGAGCAGTTCTTC	.	TRBV12-3/TRBV12-4	TRBJ2-1	.
CVSSLAKETQFF	TGTGTCAGCAGCTTAGCAAAAGAGACCCAGTTCTTC	.	TRBV11-1	TRBJ2-1	.
CASSTSGISWRDEQFF	TGTGCCAGCAGCACCAGCGGGATTAGCTGGAGAGATGAGCAGTTCTTT	TRBD2	TRBV11-3	TRBJ2-1	.